The clone carrying this T cell receptor beta chain was counted between two and nine times. Its antigen remains unknown. This specimen belongs to a study of CD8 T cells in ankylosing spondylitis. The study's findings and limits: Both synovial fluid and blood in reactive arthritis had previously been reported to carry some motif variants. A TCR beta motif made of fewer than ten highly homologous variants seemed typical of ankylosing spondylitis blood.

TCRdb reprocessed the 5' RACE reads via MiXCR and lists one record per CDR3 protein. Of 750,000 to 850,000 distinct CDR3 sequences listed, 10% to 15% are singletons. V lost 1 base and J 2 bases, leaving 7 bases between the germline ends. The germline CDR1 and CDR2 sequences are SGHTA and FQGNSA. The CDR3 extends over 14 amino acids. The source is a male donor with ankylosing spondylitis. Sequencing was carried out using blood, either unsorted or a sorted T cell fraction (not recorded which). The chain carries TRBV7-2 and TRBJ2-3; D unresolved. In DNA form, the CDR3 reads TGTGCCAGCAGCTTAGTTTCGACCACAGATACGCAGTATTTT. As protein: CASSLVSTTDTQYF.